Following are 26 T cell receptor beta chains from one sample sequenced in a study of CD8 T cells in Susac syndrome. RNA amounts of about 0.5 to 1 ug underwent reverse transcription with random hexamers. TCRdb reprocessed the immunoSEQ multiplex PCR reads via MiXCR and lists one record per CDR3 protein. The sample has 130,000 to 150,000 distinct CDR3 sequences, approximately 93% seen once; the top ten hold around 0.08%. Sequenced input: CD4+ T cells from PBMCs. The receptors originated from a human donor in good health.

This clonotype appeared a single time. This sequence joins TRBV19 and TRBJ1-5; unclear D gene. The V end lost 5 bases, the J end lost 7 bases, and 9 bases lay between the germline ends. The germline gives CDR1 LNHDA, CDR2 SQIVND (reference sequence). The CDR3 is 12 amino acids. In nucleotides, the CDR3 is TGTGCCAGTAGTGTCTCAAGGCAGCCCCAGCATTTT. As protein: CASSVSRQPQHF.

This chain joins TRBV30 and TRBJ1-3; D call uncertain. Trimming left V 0 bases short and J 2 bases short, with 5 bases between. The germline V gene has CDR1 GTSNPN and CDR2 SVGIG (reference sequence). CDR3 size: 13 residues. As DNA, the CDR3 is TGTGCCTGGAGTGTAGGTCCTGGAAACACCATATATTTT. This codes for CAWSVGPGNTIYF. Filled out from reference TRBV30 and TRBJ1-3, the complete variable domain reads SQTIHQWPATLVQPVGSPLSLECTVEGTSNPNLYWYRQAAGRGLQLLFYSVGIGQISSEVPQNLSASRPQDRQFILSSKKLLLSDSGFYLCAWSVGPGNTIYFGEGSWLTVV.

The chain is built from TRBV5-1 and TRBJ2-2; D might be TRBD2 (6 bases). Between the trimmed V and J ends, which lost 3 bases and 2 bases, there was a span of 8 bases. In germline, CDR1 is SGHRS, CDR2 YFSETQ. This CDR3 is 14 amino acids long. As DNA, the CDR3 is TGCGCCAGCAGCTACGGACTAAACACCGGGGAGCTGTTTTTT. It is translated as CASSYGLNTGELFF. Full variable domain (rest looked up from reference TRBV5-1 and TRBJ2-2): KAGVTQTPRYLIKTRGQQVTLSCSPISGHRSVSWYQQTPGQGLQFLFEYFSETQRNKGNFPGRFSGRQFSNSRSEMNVSTLELGDSALYLCASSYGLNTGELFFGEGSRLTVL.

The V call is TRBV11-2, the J call TRBJ2-3, with D unclear. This CDR3 spans 15 amino acids. Germline CDR1 SGHAT, CDR2 FQNNGV. Trimming took 4 bases from V and 2 from J, leaving 13 bases between them. The CDR3 DNA follows: TGTGCCAGCAGCTCTTCCTTGGGGTACACAGATACGCAGTATTTT. Encoded protein: CASSSSLGYTDTQYF.

The chain employs TRBV16 and TRBJ2-5, with D hard to call. Germline CDR1 is KGHSY and CDR2 is FQNENV. Trimming cost V 3 bases and J 1 base, with 9 bases left between them. The CDR3 extends over 14 amino acids. CDR3: CASSQQDPQETQYF. CDR3 bases: TGTGCCAGCAGCCAGCAGGACCCCCAAGAGACCCAGTACTTC.

This clonotype is a singleton in its sample. This chain uses TRBV6-4 with TRBJ2-1, with a weak D call TRBD1 (5 bases). V lost 3 bases and J lost 4, with 13 bases in between. Germline CDR1 reads MRHNA; CDR2 reads SNTAGT. The CDR3 is 15 amino acids. The CDR3 nucleotides read TGTGCCAGCAGTGAAGAGGCAGGGAATTACAATGAGCAGTTCTTC. It codes for CASSEEAGNYNEQFF.

V and J are TRBV3-1 and TRBJ1-5; possibly TRBD1 for D (5 bases). The germline V gene has CDR1 LGHDT and CDR2 YNNKEL (reference sequence). The CDR3 has 17 residues. The ends were cut back, 4 bases at V and 2 bases at J, with 18 bases in the middle. CDR3 amino acids: CASSPGLSGAGNQPQHF. The CDR3 region has the DNA TGTGCCAGCAGCCCAGGGTTGTCGGGCGCGGGCAATCAGCCCCAGCATTTT. Variable domain in full (rest from reference TRBV3-1 and TRBJ1-5): DTAVSQTPKYLVTQMGNDKSIKCEQNLGHDTMYWYKQDSKKFLKIMFSYNNKELIINETVPNRFSPKSPDKAHLNLHINSLELGDSAVYFCASSPGLSGAGNQPQHFGDGTRLSIL.

The chain recombines TRBV2 with TRBJ2-2; 9 positions match TRBD2. The CDR3 is 16 amino acids. The trim removed 4 bases at V and 7 bases at J, leaving 10 bases unmatched. Germline lookup yields CDR1 SNHLY and CDR2 FYNNEI. In DNA, the CDR3 is TGTGCCAGCAGTGTAGCGGGAGCCCGTTCAGGCGGGGAGCTGTTTTTT. The encoded protein is CASSVAGARSGGELFF.

The chain recombines TRBV5-1 with TRBJ2-7; possibly TRBD1 for D (6 bases). Per germline, CDR1 SGHRS and CDR2 YFSETQ. V was trimmed by 4 bases and J by 0 bases, leaving 11 bases between them. CDR3 length: 14 residues. The CDR3 region has the DNA TGCGCCAGCAGCAACACAGGGAGCTCCTACGAGCAGTACTTC. The encoded protein is CASSNTGSSYEQYF.

This rearrangement joins TRBV18 to TRBJ2-5, with D perhaps assigned TRBD1 or TRBD2 (5 bases each). CDR3 length equals 13 residues. V gave up 2 bases and J gave up 4 bases, with 8 bases separating them. Germline CDR1 is KGHSH and CDR2 is LQKENI. Written as DNA, the CDR3 is TGTGCCAGCTCACCAACGAGGGGAGAGACCCAGTACTTC. Its translation is CASSPTRGETQYF.

The chain joins TRBV5-6 to TRBJ2-3, with 11 bases aligning to TRBD2. The germline CDR1 and CDR2 sequences are SGHDT and YYEEEE. The length of the CDR3 is 18 residues. Trimming cost V 4 bases and J 3 bases; bases outside gene matches: 13. CDR3 DNA sequence: TGTGCCAGCAGCATGTCCCCTAGCGGGAGGAAAAGTACAGATACGCAGTATTTT. Its translation is CASSMSPSGRKSTDTQYF.

J is TRBJ2-2 and V is TRBV28, with 7 bases that match TRBD1. The CDR3 loop spans 15 amino acids. V shed 0 bases, J shed 5 bases, and the junction held 3 bases outside the gene matches. In germline, CDR1 is MDHEN, CDR2 SYDVKM. CDR3 loop: CASSLWKTGTGELFF. CDR3 bases: TGTGCCAGCAGTTTATGGAAGACAGGGACCGGGGAGCTGTTTTTT.

The chain has TRBV2 and TRBJ1-5; unclear D gene. The length of the CDR3 is 12 residues. Germline V CDR1 and CDR2: SNHLY, FYNNEI. V lost 7 bases to trimming and J lost 2 bases, with 6 bases between them. The CDR3 sequence: CASTVGNQPQHF. The CDR3, as DNA: TGTGCCAGCACAGTAGGCAATCAGCCCCAGCATTTT.

This sequence joins TRBV2 and TRBJ2-2; the D gene is possibly TRBD1 (6 bases). The germline gives CDR1 SNHLY, CDR2 FYNNEI. This CDR3 spans 14 amino acids. V was trimmed by 4 bases and J by 2 bases, leaving 8 bases between them. CDR3 sequence reads: CASSGTANTGELFF. As DNA, the CDR3 is TGTGCCAGCAGTGGGACAGCCAACACCGGGGAGCTGTTTTTT.

V and J are TRBV28 and TRBJ2-7, with D possibly TRBD1 on 5 matching bases. Germline assignment: CDR1 MDHEN and CDR2 SYDVKM. The CDR3 consists of 14 residues. V lost 7 bases and J lost 2, with 15 bases in between. The CDR3 sequence: CASTRQPRAYEQYF. DNA of the CDR3: TGTGCCAGCACCAGACAGCCCCGGGCCTACGAGCAGTACTTC.

This chain uses TRBV5-8 with TRBJ2-1; 15 bases align to TRBD2. Germline V CDR1 and CDR2: SGHTS, YDEGEE. There are 19 residues in the CDR3. After removal of 3 bases from V and 4 bases from J, the junction contained 11 bases not matched to a gene. CDR3 amino acids: CASSSGLAGGPWGYNEQFF. CDR3 DNA sequence: TGTGCCAGCAGCTCCGGACTAGCGGGAGGGCCATGGGGGTACAATGAGCAGTTCTTC.

This sequence joins TRBV7-3 and TRBJ2-7, with TRBD2 matching 14 bases. Germline lookup yields CDR1 SGHTA and CDR2 FQGTGA. There are 15 residues in the CDR3. V gave up 5 bases and J gave up 7 bases; unmatched junction bases: 7. The CDR3 DNA is TGTGCCAGCAGCACGGGACTAGCGGGAGCACGGGAGCAGTACTTC. Its protein product is CASSTGLAGAREQYF.

The chain is built from TRBV2 and TRBJ1-5, with 7 nucleotides matching TRBD1. CDR1 and CDR2 (germline): SNHLY, FYNNEI. The CDR3 runs 13 residues. V dropped 10 bases and J dropped 4; count of bases not matched to a gene: 7. The CDR3 reads CATRDSRNQPQHF. CDR3 bases: TGTGCCACCCGGGACAGTAGGAATCAGCCCCAGCATTTT.

The chain couples TRBV6-5 to TRBJ2-2; D remains unclear. Germline V CDR1 and CDR2: MNHEY, SVGAGI. The CDR3 runs 14 residues. Trimming cost V 5 bases and J 2 bases, with 9 bases left between them. The CDR3 nucleotides read TGTGCCAGCAGTCGGACCCTTAACACCGGGGAGCTGTTTTTT. Translating it yields CASSRTLNTGELFF.

In nucleotides, the CDR3 is TGCAGCCTTTCTCCCCGGACAGGGAGCACAGATACGCAGTATTTT. Protein sequence: CSLSPRTGSTDTQYF. The chain employs TRBV29-1 and TRBJ2-3; 8 nucleotides line up with TRBD1. This CDR3 spans 15 amino acids. V was clipped by 8 bases and J by 0 bases; unmatched bases: 10. The germline V gene encodes CDR1 SQVTM and CDR2 ANQGSEA.

V is TRBV5-1 and J is TRBJ2-7; TRBD1 aligns across 8 bases. The V gene end was trimmed by 4 bases and the J gene end by 3 bases; junction bases not matched to a gene: 12. This CDR3 is built from 16 residues. Looked up from germline, CDR1 is SGHRS and CDR2 is YFSETQ. In DNA form, the CDR3 reads TGCGCCAGCAGCGGCGACCTGGGGACAGGCCTCTACGAGCAGTACTTC. The encoded protein is CASSGDLGTGLYEQYF.

This chain connects TRBV9 to TRBJ2-3; weak D call: TRBD1 (8 bases). Trimming stripped 3 bases from V and 2 bases from J, with 16 bases between. The germline CDR1 and CDR2 sequences are SGDLS and YYNGEE. The CDR3 runs to 16 residues. The chain's CDR3 is CASSADRGGITDTQYF. CDR3 sequence (DNA): TGTGCCAGCAGCGCAGACAGGGGAGGGATCACAGATACGCAGTATTTT.

This clonotype was seen more than once but under ten times. V gene TRBV12-3 or TRBV12-4 combines with J gene TRBJ2-7; D might be TRBD1 (6 bases). The V end was cut by 6 bases, the J end by 4 bases, with 16 bases between. The CDR3 sequence is 14 residues long. The CDR3 spells CASSVTGFGYEQYF. The CDR3 DNA follows: TGTGCCAGCAGCGTCACAGGGTTCGGTTACGAGCAGTACTTC.

The chain joins TRBV10-3 to TRBJ2-7; 10 bases agree with TRBD2. Per the germline V gene, CDR1 is ENHRY and CDR2 is SYGVKD. The CDR3 contains 13 residues. Trimming cost V 8 bases and J 3 bases; bases outside gene matches: 4. The CDR3 DNA is TGTGCCATCGGCACTAGCGGGAACTACGAGCAGTACTTC. Its translation is CAIGTSGNYEQYF.

This chain links TRBV15 with TRBJ2-7; 8 bases agree with TRBD1. J lost 3 bases, V lost 0 bases, and 4 bases had no gene match. The CDR3 has 15 amino acids. Germline loops: CDR1 LNHNV, CDR2 YYDKDF (reference sequence). In DNA form, the CDR3 reads TGTGCCACCAGCAGAGAGAGGACAGGGCACTACGAGCAGTACTTC. It yields the protein CATSRERTGHYEQYF.

The chain recombines TRBV6-2 or TRBV6-3 with TRBJ2-7; no definite D call. Trimming cost V 7 bases and J 2 bases, with 15 bases left between them. Germline V gives CDR1 MNHEY, CDR2 SVGEGT. The CDR3 runs to 14 residues. CDR3 in DNA: TGTGCCAGCATCAGGACCGGAAATCCCTACGAGCAGTACTTC. Encoded protein: CASIRTGNPYEQYF.